This T cell receptor (beta chain) was documented in a study of cytomegalovirus exposure and HLA in healthy donors. About the research overall: A data release that came early held approximately 92 million unique TCRs from HLA-typed donors. Genotyping showed around four fifths of roughly 390 donors falling in the Caucasian-associated ancestry cluster. Study-level results: Highest at DRB1 and lowest at HLA-C, TCR association rates differed among HLA loci in a later analysis.

PCR involved 60 Vbeta and 13 Jbeta primers. Assay: immunoSEQ multiplex PCR; the TCRdb copy retains only in-frame clones and omits some. Among under 200,000 clones, roughly 80% were seen once, and the ten largest hold approximately 3.6%. V shed 4 bases and J shed 2 bases, with 12 bases lying between them. The CDR3 spans 15 residues. Germline CDR1 is SEHNR and CDR2 is FQNEAQ (reference sequence). The donors (healthy individuals) were bone marrow donors. Concerning this clone itself: Its antigen is as yet unknown.

This sequence originates from a man in his forties in good health and CMV-seropositive. The V and J genes are TRBV7-9 and TRBJ1-5; no clear D. Sequencing was done on a sample of PBMCs. CDR3 coding DNA: TGTGCCAGCAGCTCCAATAATGGAGGCAATCAGCCCCAGCATTTT. Protein product: CASSSNNGGNQPQHF.